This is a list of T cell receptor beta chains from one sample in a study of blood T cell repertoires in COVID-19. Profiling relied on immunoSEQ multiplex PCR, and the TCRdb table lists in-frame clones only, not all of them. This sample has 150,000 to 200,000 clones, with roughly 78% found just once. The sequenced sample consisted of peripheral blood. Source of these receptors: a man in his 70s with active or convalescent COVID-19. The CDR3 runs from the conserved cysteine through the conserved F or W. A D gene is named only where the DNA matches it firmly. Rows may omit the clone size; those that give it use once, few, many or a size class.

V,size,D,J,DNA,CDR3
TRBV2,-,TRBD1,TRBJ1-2,TGTGCCAGCAGTGAAAGGGGACAGTACTATGGCTACACCTTC,CASSERGQYYGYTF
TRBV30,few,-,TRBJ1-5,TGTGCCTGGAGTCTCAAACAGAAGAATCAGCCCCAGCATTTT,CAWSLKQKNQPQHF
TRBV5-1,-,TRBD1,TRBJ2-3,TGCGCCAGCAGCATGGGACAGGGTGGGGATACGCAGTATTTT,CASSMGQGGDTQYF
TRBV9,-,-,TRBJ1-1,TGTGCCAGCAGCGTAGATGGGGCGACTACTGAAGCTTTCTTT,CASSVDGATTEAFF
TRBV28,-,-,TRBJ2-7,TGTGCCAGCAACCTACAGGGCCACGAGCAGTACTTC,CASNLQGHEQYF
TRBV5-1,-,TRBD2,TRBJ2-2,TGCGCCAGCAGCCCCCGAAGGGCGGGAGTTTCCGGGGAGCTGTTTTTT,CASSPRRAGVSGELFF
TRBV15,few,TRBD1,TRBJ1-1,TGTGCCACCAGCAGCGGACAGGGGGCGTCTTTGACTGAAGCTTTCTTT,CATSSGQGASLTEAFF
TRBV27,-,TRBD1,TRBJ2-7,TGTGCCAGCACTGGGACAGGGAGTCACTACGAGCAGTACTTC,CASTGTGSHYEQYF
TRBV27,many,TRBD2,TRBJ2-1,TGTGCCAGCAGTTTAGGTTCAGGGAGGGACAATGAGCAGTTCTTC,CASSLGSGRDNEQFF
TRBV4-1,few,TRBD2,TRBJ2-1,TGCGCCAGCAGCCAAGATAACGGGGGGGAGCAGTTCTTC,CASSQDNGGEQFF
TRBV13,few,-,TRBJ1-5,TGTGCCAGCAGCTTAGGAGGGGGGGGGAATCAGCCCCAGCATTTT,CASSLGGGGNQPQHF
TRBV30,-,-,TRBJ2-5,TGTGCCTGGAGTGTAAAGGGCCAGGGCTCCCCCCAAGAGACCCAGTACTTC,CAWSVKGQGSPQETQYF
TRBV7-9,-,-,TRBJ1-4,TGTGCCAGCAGCTTAGGGCGGGCAGGGGCTGAAAAACTGTTTTTT,CASSLGRAGAEKLFF
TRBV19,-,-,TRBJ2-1,TGTGCCAGTAGTACTAGCGCGCGCCCATACAATGAGCAGTTCTTC,CASSTSARPYNEQFF
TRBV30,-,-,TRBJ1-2,TGTGCCTGGAGTCGCAGGGAAAGTGGCGGCTACACCTTC,CAWSRRESGGYTF
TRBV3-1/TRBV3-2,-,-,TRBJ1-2,TGTGCCAGCAGCCAAGATCTTAGCGGGGCGGGCTACACCTTC,CASSQDLSGAGYTF
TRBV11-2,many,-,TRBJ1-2,TGTGCCAGCAGCCTAGCCGGGTCCGCTAACTATGGCTACACCTTC,CASSLAGSANYGYTF